This T cell receptor (beta chain) was observed in a study of shared clonotypes between healthy human individuals. Whole-study context: CD8 memory received one plate per donor, CD8 naive two, CD4 memory three and CD4 naive three.

Assay used: immunoSEQ multiplex PCR; TCRdb lists only in-frame clones, some missing. Of 2,100,000 or so clones listed, almost 96% are singletons. As regards this clone: The antigen remains unidentified.

Findings of the study overall: Clonotype sharing among donors likely depends on sequencing depth. The generation probabilities recorded for non-shared clonotypes fell below those of clonotypes shared by all four donors.

Germline assignment: CDR1 MNHNS and CDR2 SASEGT. Trimming pared 2 bases from V and 6 bases from J, leaving 11 bases between. There are 14 residues in the CDR3. Sequencing was carried out using naive CD4+ T cells sorted from blood. This sample's subset: CD45RA+ positively selected. The source of this sequence is a man between 18 and 35 years old in good health. This sequence joins TRBV6-1 and TRBJ2-1; D uncertain. This CDR3 reads CASSEIGPGNEQFF. Here the CDR3 DNA reads TGTGCCAGCAGTGAAATCGGCCCCGGCAATGAGCAGTTCTTC.